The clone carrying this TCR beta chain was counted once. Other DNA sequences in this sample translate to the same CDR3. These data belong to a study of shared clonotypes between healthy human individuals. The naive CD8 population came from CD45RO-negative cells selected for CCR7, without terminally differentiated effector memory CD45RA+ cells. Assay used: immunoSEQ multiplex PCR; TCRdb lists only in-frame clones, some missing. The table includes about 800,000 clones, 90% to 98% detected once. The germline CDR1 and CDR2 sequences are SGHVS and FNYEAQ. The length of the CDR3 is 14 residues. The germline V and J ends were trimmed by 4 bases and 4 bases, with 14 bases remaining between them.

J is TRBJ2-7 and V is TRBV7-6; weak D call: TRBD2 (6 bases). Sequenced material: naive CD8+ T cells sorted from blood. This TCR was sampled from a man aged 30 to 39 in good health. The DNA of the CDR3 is TGTGCCAGCAGCTCTGGGACTGGCGGGTACGAGCAGTACTTC. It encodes CASSSGTGGYEQYF.